The sequence of this T cell receptor (beta chain) was determined in a study of blood T cell repertoires in COVID-19. Study-wide context: PBMCs, B-cell-depleted T cells, or T cells provided the cDNA or gDNA that made up the material.

Clones were sequenced by immunoSEQ multiplex PCR, and TCRdb holds only the in-frame ones, with some missing. This table holds a few hundred thousand clones, about 88% found once. The CDR3 runs 16 residues. Germline loops: CDR1 SGHTS, CDR2 YDEGEE. The J segment lost 2 bases and the V segment lost 4 bases, leaving 9 bases of the junction unmatched. The chain couples TRBV5-8 to TRBJ1-5; 7 positions match TRBD1. The sequenced sample was PBMCs or T cells enriched from blood (not recorded which). The receptor was derived from a woman aged 60 to 75 who had recovered from COVID-19. CDR3 amino acids: CASSPDRVWGNQPQHF. The CDR3 nucleotides read TGTGCCAGCAGCCCTGACAGGGTCTGGGGCAATCAGCCCCAGCATTTT.